This TCR beta chain was observed in a study of T-cell memory formation after mild COVID-19. cDNA libraries for TCR alpha and TCR beta, carrying sample barcodes and UMIs, came from 5'RACE with constant-segment primers. In TCRdb, the 5' RACE reads were re-called with MiXCR into one record per CDR3 protein. The data show about 310,000 distinct CDR3 sequences, less than 20% seen once. This CDR3 has 13 residues. CDR1 is SGHRS, CDR2 YFSETQ, per germline. Trimming removed 0 bases at V and 4 bases at J, with 5 bases between. Findings and caveats of the study: Pre-infection memory harbored some responding clones, suggesting cross-reactive memory joined. Whether day 37 second-wave clones are SARS-CoV-2-specific was not confirmed. Among contracting clones, CD4+ were mainly CM/EM and CD8+ enriched in EMRA.

Many counts were recorded for this clonotype. Its antigen is not known. This chain joins TRBV5-1 and TRBJ2-1; no firm D call. Sequenced material: PBMCs or a T cell subset sorted from them (not recorded which). The sequence was obtained from a man younger than 35 who had mild COVID-19 (a few samples of this study predate the infection). Cell type and time point are not known. Here the CDR3 DNA reads TGCGCCAGCAGCTTGGAGAGTTACAATGAGCAGTTCTTC. This sequence encodes CASSLESYNEQFF.